This T cell receptor (beta chain) emerged from a study of graft-versus-host responses after intestinal transplantation. Remarks on this clone: Antigen specificity is unknown.

The germline gives CDR1 MNHNS, CDR2 SASEGT. J was trimmed by 0 bases and V by 10 bases; bases with no gene match: 8. The length of the CDR3 is 15 residues. The protocol was immunoSEQ multiplex PCR, while the TCRdb copy is restricted to in-frame clones and leaves out a portion. The sample gives roughly 80,000 clones, roughly 91% of which show up once; more than 7% is in the top ten. The sample consisted of unstimulated CD8+ T cells sorted from spleen or lymph node cells, taken before transplant. The chain employs TRBV6-1 and TRBJ1-4; 7 nucleotides agree with TRBD1. The origin of this receptor is a human donor who was the organ donor for an intestinal transplant. CDR3 DNA sequence: TGTGCCACCAGGGGGGCGCTTGCAACTAATGAAAAACTGTTTTTT. Encoded protein: CATRGALATNEKLFF.